A selection of T cell receptor beta chains follows, all from one sample in a study of beta chain features in type 1 diabetes. Clones were read by immunoSEQ multiplex PCR, and TCRdb kept only the in-frame ones, dropping some. This table holds approximately 160,000 clones, roughly 8% found once. The material sequenced was central memory CD4+ T cells from blood. These receptors were collected from a man between 18 and 35 years old in good health. Each CDR3 is given with its conserved first and last residue. Fields, in order: clone size, V gene, D gene, J gene, CDR3 DNA, CDR3 protein. A D gene is named only where the DNA matches it firmly. Expanded clones are given a class, and other clones once, few, many or no size at all.

abundance: NA
v_gene: TRBV9
d_gene: NA
j_gene: TRBJ2-2
CDR3nt: TGTGCCAGCAGCGGTGGGAACAGGGCCACCGGGGAGCTGTTTTTT
CDR3aa: CASSGGNRATGELFF

abundance: many
v_gene: TRBV11-2
d_gene: NA
j_gene: TRBJ2-5
CDR3nt: TGTGCCAGCAGCCCCGGGGAGACCCAGTACTTC
CDR3aa: CASSPGETQYF

abundance: NA
v_gene: TRBV7-9
d_gene: NA
j_gene: TRBJ2-1
CDR3nt: TGTGCCAGCAGCCCCAGGGTAGTTGAGCAGTTCTTC
CDR3aa: CASSPRVVEQFF

abundance: few
v_gene: TRBV7-3
d_gene: NA
j_gene: TRBJ2-3
CDR3nt: TGTGCCAGCAAGGGGACACTGAGCACAGATACGCAGTATTTT
CDR3aa: CASKGTLSTDTQYF

abundance: NA
v_gene: TRBV6-6
d_gene: NA
j_gene: TRBJ1-1
CDR3nt: TGTGCCAGCACGAGTGAAGCTTTCTTT
CDR3aa: CASTSEAFF

abundance: few
v_gene: TRBV7-6
d_gene: TRBD1
j_gene: TRBJ1-4
CDR3nt: TGTGCCAGCAGCGATGGGACAGCAACTAATGAAAAACTGTTTTTT
CDR3aa: CASSDGTATNEKLFF

abundance: few
v_gene: TRBV4-3
d_gene: TRBD1
j_gene: TRBJ1-2
CDR3nt: TGCGCCAGCAGCCAAGTTCGGACAGGGGCCTATGGCTACACCTTC
CDR3aa: CASSQVRTGAYGYTF

abundance: few
v_gene: TRBV7-2
d_gene: NA
j_gene: TRBJ2-1
CDR3nt: TGTGCCAGCAGCTTCGGCGGACTATACAATGAGCAGTTCTTC
CDR3aa: CASSFGGLYNEQFF

abundance: NA
v_gene: TRBV5-1
d_gene: TRBD1
j_gene: TRBJ2-7
CDR3nt: TGCGCCAGCAGCTTGGCCAGGACAGGGGTTCCCTACGAGCAGTACTTC
CDR3aa: CASSLARTGVPYEQYF

abundance: NA
v_gene: TRBV5-6
d_gene: NA
j_gene: TRBJ2-5
CDR3nt: TGTGCCAGCAGCCCCCTGGCGGGCGTGGAGACCCAGTACTTC
CDR3aa: CASSPLAGVETQYF

abundance: few
v_gene: TRBV5-6
d_gene: NA
j_gene: TRBJ2-7
CDR3nt: TGTGCCAGCAGCTCAAGCGGGCGGGCCTACGAGCAGTACTTC
CDR3aa: CASSSSGRAYEQYF

abundance: NA
v_gene: TRBV28
d_gene: TRBD1
j_gene: TRBJ2-7
CDR3nt: TGTGCCAGCAGTCAGTCCGGGACAGGGGGTATCGACGAGCAGTACTTC
CDR3aa: CASSQSGTGGIDEQYF

abundance: few
v_gene: TRBV7-2
d_gene: TRBD2
j_gene: TRBJ2-6
CDR3nt: TGTGCCAGCAGCTTAGGACTAGCGGGGGGGCTGTCTGGGGCCAACGTCCTGACTTTC
CDR3aa: CASSLGLAGGLSGANVLTF

abundance: many
v_gene: TRBV25-1
d_gene: TRBD1
j_gene: TRBJ2-5
CDR3nt: TGTGCCAGCAGTCGGCAGGGGGCACAAGAGACCCAGTACTTC
CDR3aa: CASSRQGAQETQYF

abundance: many
v_gene: TRBV9
d_gene: TRBD1
j_gene: TRBJ2-7
CDR3nt: TGTGCCAGCAGCCCACGGACAGGATACTCCTACGAGCAGTACTTC
CDR3aa: CASSPRTGYSYEQYF

abundance: many
v_gene: TRBV6-6
d_gene: NA
j_gene: TRBJ2-4
CDR3nt: TGTGCCAGCAGTCCATTAGCGGAGCTAGCCAAAAACATTCAGTACTTC
CDR3aa: CASSPLAELAKNIQYF

abundance: few
v_gene: TRBV29-1
d_gene: NA
j_gene: TRBJ2-2
CDR3nt: TGCAGCGTGCGTACTTACAGGGATACCGGGGAGCTGTTTTTT
CDR3aa: CSVRTYRDTGELFF

abundance: few
v_gene: TRBV9
d_gene: TRBD2
j_gene: TRBJ2-5
CDR3nt: TGTGCCAGCAGCTTAACTAGCGGCGTCCAAGAGACCCAGTACTTC
CDR3aa: CASSLTSGVQETQYF

abundance: NA
v_gene: TRBV7-9
d_gene: NA
j_gene: TRBJ2-5
CDR3nt: TGTGCCAGCAGCTCCAGCGGTCCAGAGACCCAGTACTTC
CDR3aa: CASSSSGPETQYF

abundance: few
v_gene: TRBV4-3
d_gene: TRBD1
j_gene: TRBJ1-3
CDR3nt: TGCGCCAGCAGCTCAACAGGGGGTGGCTCTGGAAACACCATATATTTT
CDR3aa: CASSSTGGGSGNTIYF

abundance: NA
v_gene: TRBV28
d_gene: NA
j_gene: TRBJ2-3
CDR3nt: TGTGCCACCAAACTGAGAGGCGATACGCAGTATTTT
CDR3aa: CATKLRGDTQYF

abundance: many
v_gene: TRBV7-6
d_gene: TRBD1
j_gene: TRBJ1-2
CDR3nt: TGTGCCAGCAGCTTAGACAGGGGCGGCTATGGCTACACCTTC
CDR3aa: CASSLDRGGYGYTF

abundance: few
v_gene: TRBV28
d_gene: TRBD1
j_gene: TRBJ1-6
CDR3nt: TGTGCCAGCAGGAGGGACAGGGGGATTTCGGATTCACCCCTCCACTTT
CDR3aa: CASRRDRGISDSPLHF

abundance: few
v_gene: TRBV19
d_gene: NA
j_gene: TRBJ1-4
CDR3nt: TGTGCCAGTAGTTTCCGACAGGTCAATAATGAAAAACTGTTTTTT
CDR3aa: CASSFRQVNNEKLFF

abundance: NA
v_gene: TRBV7-9
d_gene: TRBD1
j_gene: TRBJ2-1
CDR3nt: TGTGCCAGCAGCTTACACGGGACAGGTAACGTGCAGTTCTTC
CDR3aa: CASSLHGTGNVQFF

abundance: NA
v_gene: TRBV11-2
d_gene: NA
j_gene: TRBJ2-5
CDR3nt: TGTGCCAGCAGCTTAGGCGGGACCTACCGTAGGGAGACCCAGTACTTC
CDR3aa: CASSLGGTYRRETQYF

abundance: many
v_gene: TRBV30
d_gene: NA
j_gene: TRBJ1-5
CDR3nt: TGTGCCTGGAGTGCAGGGGGCAATCAGCCCCAGCATTTT
CDR3aa: CAWSAGGNQPQHF

abundance: few
v_gene: TRBV5-3
d_gene: NA
j_gene: TRBJ2-1
CDR3nt: TGTGCCAGAAGCTTGAGACTACCGGGACTCTACGTTGGGGATGAGCAGTTCTTC
CDR3aa: CARSLRLPGLYVGDEQFF

abundance: NA
v_gene: TRBV4-2
d_gene: NA
j_gene: TRBJ2-6
CDR3nt: TGTGCCAGCAGCCAAGAAGCCAGGGCTGGGGCCAACGTCCTGACTTTC
CDR3aa: CASSQEARAGANVLTF

abundance: NA
v_gene: TRBV7-9
d_gene: NA
j_gene: TRBJ1-2
CDR3nt: TGTGCCAGCAGCTTTTCAGGGACTAACTATGGCTACACCTTC
CDR3aa: CASSFSGTNYGYTF

abundance: NA
v_gene: TRBV7-9
d_gene: NA
j_gene: TRBJ1-4
CDR3nt: TGTGCCAGCAGCTTATCGGTGACTAATGAAAAACTGTTTTTT
CDR3aa: CASSLSVTNEKLFF

abundance: few
v_gene: TRBV7-9
d_gene: NA
j_gene: TRBJ1-4
CDR3nt: TGTGCCAGCAGCCCCGCGGGGGCAGATAATGAAAAACTGTTTTTT
CDR3aa: CASSPAGADNEKLFF

abundance: NA
v_gene: TRBV29-1
d_gene: TRBD1
j_gene: TRBJ1-2
CDR3nt: TGCAGCGCAGGACAGGGGGCCGATGACTATGGCTACACCTTC
CDR3aa: CSAGQGADDYGYTF

abundance: few
v_gene: TRBV28
d_gene: NA
j_gene: TRBJ1-2
CDR3nt: TGTGCCAGCAGAACAGGGTATGGCTACACCTTC
CDR3aa: CASRTGYGYTF

abundance: few
v_gene: TRBV30
d_gene: TRBD2
j_gene: TRBJ2-1
CDR3nt: TGTGCCTGGAAACTAGCGGGGGGCCACAATGAGCAGTTCTTC
CDR3aa: CAWKLAGGHNEQFF

abundance: NA
v_gene: TRBV5-1
d_gene: NA
j_gene: TRBJ2-3
CDR3nt: TGCGCCAGCAGCTTGGGTTTTAATTCAGATACGCAGTATTTT
CDR3aa: CASSLGFNSDTQYF

abundance: NA
v_gene: TRBV6-1
d_gene: NA
j_gene: TRBJ2-2
CDR3nt: TGTGCCAGCAGTGAAATGGCGGGGAACACCGGGGAGCTGTTTTTT
CDR3aa: CASSEMAGNTGELFF

abundance: NA
v_gene: TRBV5-4
d_gene: TRBD1
j_gene: TRBJ1-1
CDR3nt: TGTGCCAGCAGCCCCCCCATCGGACAGGGAGGTCGGTACACTGAAGCTTTCTTT
CDR3aa: CASSPPIGQGGRYTEAFF

abundance: few
v_gene: TRBV27
d_gene: NA
j_gene: TRBJ1-1
CDR3nt: TGTGCCAGCAGTTTGAAGGGGGGGGGCACTGAAGCTTTCTTT
CDR3aa: CASSLKGGGTEAFF

abundance: few
v_gene: TRBV19
d_gene: NA
j_gene: TRBJ1-2
CDR3nt: TGTGCCAGTAGTATCTCGGGAGGCTACACCTTC
CDR3aa: CASSISGGYTF

abundance: NA
v_gene: TRBV30
d_gene: TRBD2
j_gene: TRBJ2-1
CDR3nt: TGTGCCTGGAGTGCGCTACTAGCGGGATACAATGAGCAGTTCTTC
CDR3aa: CAWSALLAGYNEQFF

abundance: NA
v_gene: TRBV9
d_gene: TRBD2
j_gene: TRBJ2-3
CDR3nt: TGTGCCAGCAGCGTAGGCCCTGGGACTAGCGGGAGGGCAGATACGCAGTATTTT
CDR3aa: CASSVGPGTSGRADTQYF

abundance: many
v_gene: TRBV7-2
d_gene: TRBD2
j_gene: TRBJ2-1
CDR3nt: TGTGCCAGCAGCCCCCGGGGGGGCAGGTTCAATGAGCAGTTCTTC
CDR3aa: CASSPRGGRFNEQFF

abundance: few
v_gene: TRBV28
d_gene: NA
j_gene: TRBJ1-5
CDR3nt: TGTGCCAGCAGTTTGATAAGGGGCTGGAGCAATCAGCCCCAGCATTTT
CDR3aa: CASSLIRGWSNQPQHF

abundance: NA
v_gene: TRBV7-3
d_gene: TRBD1
j_gene: TRBJ1-1
CDR3nt: TGTGCCAGCAGCTCCGGGACAGGGCCGGGGGCTGAAGCTTTCTTT
CDR3aa: CASSSGTGPGAEAFF

abundance: NA
v_gene: TRBV2
d_gene: TRBD2
j_gene: TRBJ2-2
CDR3nt: TGTGCCAGCAGCGAGACTAGCGGGGGGCCTGGGGAGCTGTTTTTT
CDR3aa: CASSETSGGPGELFF

abundance: NA
v_gene: TRBV27
d_gene: TRBD1
j_gene: TRBJ1-2
CDR3nt: TGTGCCAGCAGTATCCAAGGGACAGGATTTAACTATGGCTACACCTTC
CDR3aa: CASSIQGTGFNYGYTF